The 5 T cell receptor beta chains below come from one sample, sequenced in a study of blood T cell repertoires in COVID-19. TCRdb's table, derived via immunoSEQ multiplex PCR, lists solely in-frame clones and lacks some. The table has some 260,000 clones, more than 70% seen once; the top ten hold around 6.3%. Sequencing input: peripheral blood. These receptors originate from a woman aged 25-40 years with COVID-19, enrolled during active disease.

The chain employs TRBV6-6 and TRBJ2-7, with TRBD1 matching 9 bases. The V segment lost 2 bases and the J segment 4 bases; nucleotides outside the gene matches: 6. The CDR3 is made up of 15 amino acids. Per the germline V gene, CDR1 is MNHNY and CDR2 is SVGAGI (reference sequence). The CDR3 protein is CASSYRGDREYEQYV. CDR3 nucleotides: TGTGCCAGCAGTTACCGTGGGGACAGGGAATACGAGCAGTACGTC.

This clone was observed once. V is TRBV10-2 and J is TRBJ1-3; no clear D gene. The CDR3 runs 15 residues. CDR1 is WSHSY, CDR2 SAAADI, per germline. Trimming left V 4 bases short and J 0 bases short, with 10 bases between. The CDR3 DNA reads as TGCGCCAGCAGTGCAACACAGTTCTCTGGAAACACCATATATTTT. Translating gives CASSATQFSGNTIYF.

This clone has a single count. The rearrangement uses TRBV19 and TRBJ2-2; TRBD2 aligns across 10 bases. The V gene end was trimmed by 1 base and the J gene end by 3 bases; junction bases not matched to a gene: 5. This CDR3 comprises 17 residues. From germline, CDR1 is LNHDA and CDR2 SQIVND (reference sequence). In DNA form, the CDR3 reads TGTGCCAGTAGTATAGCGCCTAGCGGGGGATACACCGGGGAGCTGTTTTTT. This sequence encodes CASSIAPSGGYTGELFF.

The chain links TRBV7-2 to TRBJ2-7, with D unresolved. Germline CDR1 and CDR2: SGHTA and FQGNSA. V gave up 6 bases and J gave up 0 bases, with 9 bases separating them. The CDR3 has 13 amino acids. CDR3 DNA sequence: TGTGCCAGCAGTTTCCTAAGCTCCTACGAGCAGTACTTC. As protein: CASSFLSSYEQYF.

The rearrangement uses TRBV24-1 and TRBJ2-3; D gene unclear. V was trimmed by 1 base and J by 6 bases, leaving 10 bases between them. Germline values: CDR1 KGHDR, CDR2 SFDVKD. The CDR3 spans 14 residues. CDR3 DNA sequence: TGTGCCACCAGTGATTTATACGCTACGGATACGCAGTATTTT. Residues: CATSDLYATDTQYF.